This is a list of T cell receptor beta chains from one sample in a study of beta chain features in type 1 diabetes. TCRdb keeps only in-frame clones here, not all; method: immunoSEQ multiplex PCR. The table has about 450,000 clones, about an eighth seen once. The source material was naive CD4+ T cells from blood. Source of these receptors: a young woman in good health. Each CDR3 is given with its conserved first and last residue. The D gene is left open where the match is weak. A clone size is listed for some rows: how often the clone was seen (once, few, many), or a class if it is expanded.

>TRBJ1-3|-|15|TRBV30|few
CAWTTGLSSGNTIYF
TGTGCCTGGACCACAGGGTTGAGCTCTGGAAACACCATATATTTT
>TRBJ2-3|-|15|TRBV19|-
CASRTFPWSTDTQYF
TGTGCCAGTAGAACTTTTCCCTGGAGCACAGATACGCAGTATTTT
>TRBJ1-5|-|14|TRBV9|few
CASSSRGGNQPQHF
TGTGCCAGCAGCTCCCGTGGGGGCAATCAGCCCCAGCATTTT
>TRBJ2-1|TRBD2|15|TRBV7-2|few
CASSLASVTSEREFF
TGTGCCAGCAGCTTAGCGAGCGTGACTAGCGAGCGGGAGTTCTTC
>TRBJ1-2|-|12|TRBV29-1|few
CSFFGQSYGYTF
TGCAGCTTTTTCGGACAGTCCTATGGCTACACCTTC
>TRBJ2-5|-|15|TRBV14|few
CASSQPTPYQETQYF
TGTGCCAGCAGCCAACCCACGCCGTACCAAGAGACCCAGTACTTC
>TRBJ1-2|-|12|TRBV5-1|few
CASSSTGYGYTF
TGCGCCAGCAGCTCCACAGGGTATGGCTACACCTTC
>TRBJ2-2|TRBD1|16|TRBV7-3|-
CASSAGTVANTGELFF
TGTGCCAGCAGCGCAGGGACAGTCGCGAACACCGGGGAGCTGTTTTTT
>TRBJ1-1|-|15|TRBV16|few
CASSLRQGSNTEAFF
TGTGCCAGCAGCCTACGGCAGGGATCTAACACTGAAGCTTTCTTT
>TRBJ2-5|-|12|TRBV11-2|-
CASSARPETQYF
TGTGCCAGCAGCGCCCGACCGGAGACCCAGTACTTC
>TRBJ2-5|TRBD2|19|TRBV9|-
CASSVGGLAGASLQETQYF
TGTGCCAGCAGCGTAGGAGGGCTAGCGGGAGCCTCTTTGCAAGAGACCCAGTACTTC
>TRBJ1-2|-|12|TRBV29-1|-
CSVEENNYGYTF
TGCAGCGTTGAAGAGAACAACTATGGCTACACCTTC
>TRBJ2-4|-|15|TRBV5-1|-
CASSPVQGILDIQYF
TGCGCCAGCAGCCCCGTGCAAGGGATTTTAGACATTCAGTACTTC
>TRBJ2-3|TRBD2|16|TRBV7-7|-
CASSKRERGIGDTQYF
TGTGCTAGCAGCAAGCGGGAGCGCGGTATCGGGGATACGCAGTATTTT